The T cell receptor beta chain under discussion was sequenced for a study of cytomegalovirus exposure and HLA in healthy donors. Study in general: Later, an analysis reported that the 95 to 150 validation repertoires had used the same platform as the roughly 720 first-cohort repertoires.

V gave up 0 bases and J gave up 6 bases, with 11 bases separating them. This CDR3 region has 14 residues. In germline, CDR1 is SGHTA, CDR2 FQGNSA. TCRdb's table, derived via immunoSEQ multiplex PCR, lists solely in-frame clones and lacks some. The table records more than 150,000 clones, over 65% of them present only once. The TCR originated in a man between 18 and 35 years old in good health and CMV-seropositive. The chain combines TRBV7-2 with TRBJ1-2, with D maybe TRBD1 (5 bases). Sample: PBMCs. The CDR3: CASSLAGRQHGYTF. In nucleotides, the CDR3 is TGTGCCAGCAGCTTAGCGGGCCGACAGCATGGCTACACCTTC.